These 11 T cell receptor beta chains share one sample of origin, sequenced in a study of T cells in Graves' hyperthyroidism and ophthalmopathy. RNA transcripts gave rise to amplified TCR beta CDR3 regions. TCR CDR3 regions were first amplified by RT-PCR with HTBI primers. TCRdb re-analysed the multiplex PCR reads in MiXCR, keeping a single row per CDR3 protein. In the table there are 650,000 to 850,000 distinct CDR3 sequences, around 20% of which are singletons. The sample comprised blood. The receptors here all came from a woman aged 50 to 60 with Graves' hyperthyroidism that later progressed to Graves' ophthalmopathy.

This clonotype was seen repeatedly, ten times or more. The V call is TRBV7-2, the J call TRBJ1-5, with TRBD1 identical over 10 bases. V lost 5 bases, J lost 6 bases, and 7 bases stayed unmatched. The germline V gene has CDR1 SGHTA and CDR2 FQGNSA. CDR3 length equals 15 residues. As DNA, the CDR3 is TGTGCCAGCAGCGCCCCGGGACAGGGGTTTCAGCCCCAGCATTTT. Its translation: CASSAPGQGFQPQHF.

This clonotype was detected many times. The chain recombines TRBV7-3 with TRBJ1-1, with a possible D match to TRBD1 (6 bases). Per the germline V gene, CDR1 is SGHTA and CDR2 is FQGTGA. The ends were cut back, 0 bases at V and 3 bases at J, with 11 bases in the middle. The CDR3 is made up of 15 amino acids. The CDR3 DNA follows: TGTGCCAGCAGCTTAACGGGGGGCAGGGACACTGAAGCTTTCTTT. Translating it yields CASSLTGGRDTEAFF.

This clonotype has a count of ten or more. V usage is TRBV5-1 and J usage is TRBJ2-7; TRBD1 is a possible D gene (6 bases). This CDR3 has 15 residues. CDR1 is SGHRS, CDR2 YFSETQ, per germline. V lost 4 bases to trimming and J lost 4 bases, with 18 bases between them. The chain's CDR3 is CASSPRQGLGYEQYF. For the CDR3, the DNA is TGCGCCAGCAGCCCCCGTCAGGGGCTGGGGTACGAGCAGTACTTC.

V and J are TRBV15 and TRBJ1-1; a possible D gene is TRBD1 (5 bases). Trimming shortened V by 4 bases and J by 4 bases, and 10 bases separated the two germline ends. The germline CDR1 and CDR2 sequences are LNHNV and YYDKDF (reference sequence). The CDR3 contains 13 residues. This chain's CDR3 is CATSNRLATEAFF. As DNA, the CDR3 is TGTGCCACCAGCAACAGGTTAGCCACTGAAGCTTTCTTT.

At least ten counts were recorded for this clonotype. The gene calls are TRBV11-2 and TRBJ2-7; D not certain. Germline CDR1 is SGHAT and CDR2 is FQNNGV. The CDR3 has 15 residues. V lost 2 bases and J lost 2, with 13 bases in between. The CDR3 DNA reads TGTGCCAGCAGCTTAAGGTTCCAGCATCCCTACGAGCAGTACTTC. This sequence encodes CASSLRFQHPYEQYF.

This clonotype turned up a few times. V and J are TRBV29-1 and TRBJ1-2, with 8 bases fitting TRBD1. Germline V gives CDR1 SQVTM, CDR2 ANQGSEA. The ends lost 0 bases at V and 6 bases at J; junction bases unmatched: 3. The CDR3 runs 13 residues. Here the CDR3 reads CSVEETGGHGYTF. The DNA for the CDR3 is TGCAGCGTTGAAGAAACAGGGGGGCATGGCTACACCTTC. The full variable domain, with the rest looked up from reference TRBV29-1 and TRBJ1-2, is SAVISQKPSRDICQRGTSLTIQCQVDSQVTMMFWYRQQPGQSLTLIATANQGSEATYESGFVIDKFPISRPNLTFSTLTVSNMSPEDSSIYLCSVEETGGHGYTFGSGTRLTVV.

The chain carries TRBV11-2 and TRBJ2-1, with 8 bases lining up with TRBD2. This CDR3 has 17 amino acids. The ends lost 2 bases at V and 0 bases at J; junction bases unmatched: 6. Germline values: CDR1 SGHAT, CDR2 FQNNGV. CDR3 protein: CASSLRTSINSYNEQFF. In nucleotides, the CDR3 is TGTGCCAGCAGCTTACGGACTAGCATCAACTCCTACAATGAGCAGTTCTTC.

This clonotype appeared a few times. The chain uses TRBV19 and TRBJ2-2; D not resolved. Deletions cut 1 base from V and 2 bases from J, with 11 bases between. This CDR3 is built from 16 residues. Germline V lookup: CDR1 LNHDA, CDR2 SQIVND (reference sequence). The CDR3: CASSIVPIPNTGELFF. CDR3 DNA sequence: TGTGCCAGTAGTATAGTGCCCATACCTAACACCGGGGAGCTGTTTTTT.

V is TRBV5-4 and J is TRBJ2-6, with TRBD1 matching over 7 bases. With V trimmed by 1 base and J by 10 bases, 5 bases remained unmatched. Per the germline V gene, CDR1 is SGHNT and CDR2 is YYREEE (reference sequence). The CDR3 has 14 residues. The CDR3 protein is CASSLTGEENVLTF. The CDR3 DNA reads TGTGCCAGCAGCTTGACAGGGGAAGAGAACGTCCTGACTTTC.

This clonotype was counted at least ten times. V usage is TRBV18 and J usage is TRBJ1-1; TRBD1 might be the D (5 bases). Germline V gene lookup returns CDR1 KGHSH and CDR2 LQKENI. The CDR3 spans 13 residues. The V and J ends lost 3 bases and 5 bases respectively, with 10 bases between them. As DNA, the CDR3 is TGTGCCAGCTCACCGTCCAGGGATACTGAAGCTTTCTTT. It encodes CASSPSRDTEAFF.

This clonotype was seen more than once but under ten times. One junction end does not reproduce the germline sequence, and a read error may be involved. The chain joins TRBV5-1 to TRBJ1-2; the D is unclear. Germline V gene sequence: CDR1 SGHRS, CDR2 YFSETQ. This CDR3 contains 14 residues. In nucleotides, the CDR3 is TGTGCCAGCAGCCTAGGCCGTGTATTGGAGGGCTACACCTTC. As protein: CASSLGRVLEGYTF. Full variable domain (missing parts from reference TRBV5-1 and TRBJ1-2): KAGVTQTPRYLIKTRGQQVTLSCSPISGHRSVSWYQQTPGQGLQFLFEYFSETQRNKGNFPGRFSGRQFSNSRSEMNVSTLELGDSALYLCASSLGRVLEGYTFGSGTRLTVV.